The sequence of this T cell receptor (beta chain) was determined in a study of CD8 T cells in Susac syndrome. It was with random hexamers that roughly 0.45 to 1 ug RNA was reverse transcribed. Using its own MiXCR run on the immunoSEQ multiplex PCR reads, TCRdb lists one record per CDR3 protein. Among approximately 190,000 distinct CDR3 sequences listed, roughly 94% were seen once. V was pared by 1 base and J by 1 base, with 7 bases between. The CDR3 is made up of 14 amino acids. Sequencing of TCR beta drew on CD8+ and CD4+ T cells from blood. The patients with Susac syndrome were individuals who fulfilled the recently defined diagnostic criteria for disease that was either definite or probable. CD8+ and CD4+ T cells were negatively isolated; TEMRA cells were FACS-enriched.

This TCR derives from a human donor with Susac syndrome. Sequenced sample: CD8+ T cells from PBMCs. The rearrangement joins TRBV12-3 or TRBV12-4 to TRBJ1-1, with unresolved D. For the CDR3, the DNA is TGTGCCAGCAGTTTAGTATCGACGAACACTGAAGCTTTCTTT. This translates into CASSLVSTNTEAFF.